These 9 T cell receptor beta chains came from one sample sequenced in a study of response to subunit inactivated influenza vaccine. TCRdb redid the calling of the RT-PCR reads with MiXCR, one entry per CDR3 protein. The table has about 800,000 distinct CDR3 sequences, 20% to 25% seen once. The starting material was PBMCs from blood, obtained 4 to 6 days after vaccination. The receptors derive from a man in his forties or fifties who received an inactivated influenza vaccine.

The chain carries TRBV15 and TRBJ2-3; D is unclear. The CDR3 has 16 amino acids. V was trimmed by 0 bases and J by 0 bases, leaving 10 bases between them. The germline gives CDR1 LNHNV, CDR2 YYDKDF (reference sequence). CDR3 loop: CATSRDRAASTDTQYF. DNA for the CDR3: TGTGCCACCAGCAGAGATCGGGCAGCTAGCACAGATACGCAGTATTTT. Full variable domain (missing parts from reference TRBV15 and TRBJ2-3): DAMVIQNPRYQVTQFGKPVTLSCSQTLNHNVMYWYQQKSSQAPKLLFHYYDKDFNNEADTPDNFQSRRPNTSFCFLDIRSPGLGDTAMYLCATSRDRAASTDTQYFGPGTRLTVL.

V usage is TRBV7-3 and J usage is TRBJ2-5, with a tentative D call TRBD2 (5 bases). The CDR3 runs 14 residues. Trimming removed 1 base from V and 5 bases from J, with 11 bases in between. The germline gives CDR1 SGHTA, CDR2 FQGTGA. This CDR3 reads CASSLNPSWETQYF. The CDR3 region has the DNA TGTGCCAGCAGCTTAAATCCTAGCTGGGAGACCCAGTACTTC.

A few counts support this clonotype. CDR3 bases: TGTGCCATCAGTGAGTCGATTAACCGGGAGGAGACCCAGTACTTC. This sequence encodes CAISESINREETQYF. The chain uses TRBV10-3 and TRBJ2-5; D is possibly TRBD2 (6 bases). The V end lost 0 bases, the J end lost 5 bases, and 13 bases lay between the germline ends. Germline values: CDR1 ENHRY, CDR2 SYGVKD. The CDR3 runs to 15 residues.

The CDR3 nucleotides are TGTGCCAGCAGCTTGAGGACAGGGGCTAACTACGAGCAGTACTTC. Protein: CASSLRTGANYEQYF. The V call is TRBV7-2, the J call TRBJ2-7; 9 nucleotides agree with TRBD1. Losses at the gene ends were 3 bases for V and 3 bases for J; bases not matched to a gene: 6. There are 15 residues in the CDR3. Germline loops: CDR1 SGHTA, CDR2 FQGNSA.

The sample holds a few counts of this clonotype. This CDR3 reads CAGAGWGRRRDTQYF. CDR3 nucleotide sequence: TGTGCCGGGGCTGGATGGGGCAGGCGCAGAGATACGCAGTATTTT. This chain connects TRBV7-9 to TRBJ2-3, with D perhaps matching TRBD1 (5 bases). Looked up from germline, CDR1 is SEHNR and CDR2 is FQNEAQ (reference sequence). The V end lost 11 bases, the J end lost 5 bases, and 23 bases lay between the germline ends. The length of the CDR3 is 15 residues. Drawing the rest from reference TRBV7-9 and TRBJ2-3, the complete variable domain is DTGVSQNPRHKITKRGQNVTFRCDPISEHNRLYWYRQTLGQGPEFLTYFQNEAQLEKSRLLSDRFSAERPKGSFSTLEIQRTEQGDSAMYLCAGAGWGRRRDTQYFGPGTRLTVL.

This clonotype has more than one count but fewer than ten. This chain links TRBV5-1 with TRBJ2-5; perhaps D is TRBD1 or TRBD2 (5 bases each). Trimming pared 1 base from V and 2 bases from J, leaving 15 bases between. CDR3 size: 16 residues. Looked up from germline, CDR1 is SGHRS and CDR2 is YFSETQ. In DNA form, the CDR3 reads TGCGCCAGCAGCTTGAAACTCCGGGACCCACAAGAGACCCAGTACTTC. Protein: CASSLKLRDPQETQYF. Together with reference TRBV5-1 and TRBJ2-5, the CDR3 gives the full variable domain: KAGVTQTPRYLIKTRGQQVTLSCSPISGHRSVSWYQQTPGQGLQFLFEYFSETQRNKGNFPGRFSGRQFSNSRSEMNVSTLELGDSALYLCASSLKLRDPQETQYFGPGTRLLVL.

V and J are TRBV29-1 and TRBJ2-2; 8 positions match TRBD1. The CDR3 covers 15 residues. Germline trimming cut 7 bases from V and 4 bases from J; bases unmatched to any gene: 11. Per the germline V gene, CDR1 is SQVTM and CDR2 is ANQGSEA. The CDR3 loop reads CSAEVWTGTTGELFF. CDR3 nucleotides: TGCAGCGCCGAGGTGTGGACAGGGACCACCGGGGAGCTGTTTTTT.

The chain is built from TRBV5-5 and TRBJ1-2; D not certain. Trimming cost V 3 bases and J 3 bases, with 12 bases left between them. The CDR3 loop spans 14 amino acids. CDR1 and CDR2 from the germline V gene are SGHKS and YYEKEE (reference sequence). The CDR3 region has the DNA TGTGCCAGCAGCTCCTCGTGGCAAGACTATGGCTACACCTTC. Translated, it gives CASSSSWQDYGYTF.

Only a few counts were recorded for this clonotype. This chain uses TRBV28 with TRBJ1-1; 7 bases map to TRBD1. Per the germline V gene, CDR1 is MDHEN and CDR2 is SYDVKM. Losses at the gene ends were 0 bases for V and 2 bases for J; bases not matched to a gene: 9. This CDR3 is built from 17 residues. Here the CDR3 DNA reads TGTGCCAGCAGTTTATGGACAGGGCGAGAGTTAAACACTGAAGCTTTCTTT. Its translation is CASSLWTGRELNTEAFF.